This T cell receptor (beta chain) derives from a study of blood T cell repertoires in COVID-19. Original handling: Quantification of nucleated cells was approximated via reference gene primer amplification. Method: immunoSEQ multiplex PCR; TCRdb's copy keeps in-frame clones and lacks some. That table is the source of V, J and clone size, and D and trimming were worked out from the DNA. The sample gives 250,000 to 400,000 clones, less than 85% of which show up once; under 2% is in the top ten. Those who participated ranged in age from about 18 to 89 years and resided in approximately 26 US areas. Participant-given clinical history determined each cohort assignment. Exposed enrollees had met someone with a PCR-confirmed or clinician-diagnosed COVID-19 case at some point within the 2 weeks before study entry. V lost 1 base and J 2 bases, leaving 10 bases between the germline ends. CDR1 MNHNS and CDR2 SASEGT come from the germline V gene. The CDR3 extends over 15 amino acids.

Sequenced: PBMCs or T cells enriched from blood (not recorded which). The gene calls are TRBV6-1 and TRBJ2-3, with no clear D. The TCR originated in a woman in her 30s who had been exposed to COVID-19. The CDR3 protein is CASSEEVHYTDTQYF. The CDR3 DNA follows: TGTGCCAGCAGTGAAGAAGTACACTACACAGATACGCAGTATTTT.